These T cell receptor beta chains were read from a single sample in a study of blood T cell repertoires in COVID-19. The repertoire was sequenced with immunoSEQ multiplex PCR; TCRdb's copy has only in-frame clones and lacks some. The data contain some 73,000 clones, around 88% of them seen just once; the ten biggest clones take up 6% to 6.5%. The sequenced material came from peripheral blood. These receptors were collected from a man at least 80 years old with COVID-19, enrolled during active disease. CDR3s include the opening cysteine and the closing phenylalanine or tryptophan. Each record gives: V gene, clone size, J gene, D gene, CDR3 DNA, CDR3 protein. D genes are given only for firm matches. For some rows the clone size is stated as once, few or many, or as a class when expanded; others skip it.

V: TRBV5-1; size: .; J: TRBJ2-1; D: TRBD2; DNA: TGCGCCAGCAGCTTAGGACTAGCGGGGGGCTCGAGCTCCTACAATGAGCAGTTCTTC; CDR3: CASSLGLAGGSSSYNEQFF
V: TRBV9; size: .; J: TRBJ1-2; D: TRBD1; DNA: TGTGCCAGCAGCCCTAATTCCGACAGGGGGCATGGCTACACCTTC; CDR3: CASSPNSDRGHGYTF
V: TRBV20-1; size: .; J: TRBJ2-7; D: .; DNA: TGCAGTGCTATAGGGGGCTACGAGCAGTACTTC; CDR3: CSAIGGYEQYF
V: TRBV21-1; size: .; J: TRBJ1-4; D: .; DNA: TGTGCCAGCAGCATGGTTGGGGGCGCTTGGGAAAAACTGTTTTTT; CDR3: CASSMVGGAWEKLFF
V: TRBV11-3; size: .; J: TRBJ1-6; D: TRBD1; DNA: TGTGCCAGCAGCTTAGCAACGGGACAGGGGGTTTATTCACCCCTCCACTTT; CDR3: CASSLATGQGVYSPLHF
V: TRBV7-9; size: .; J: TRBJ1-5; D: .; DNA: TGTGCCAGCAGCTCGATTACGGGCAATCAGCCCCAGCATTTT; CDR3: CASSSITGNQPQHF
V: TRBV3-1/TRBV3-2; size: .; J: TRBJ1-1; D: .; DNA: TGTGCCAGCAGCCAAGATGGGGCTATGAACACTGAAGCTTTCTTT; CDR3: CASSQDGAMNTEAFF
V: TRBV30; size: .; J: TRBJ1-6; D: TRBD1; DNA: TGTGCCTGGACCCCGGGACAGGGCGGTTCGGTGTCTAATTCACCCCTCCACTTT; CDR3: CAWTPGQGGSVSNSPLHF
V: TRBV27; size: .; J: TRBJ1-1; D: .; DNA: TGTGCCAGCAGTCCCTCAGTGAACACTGAAGCTTTCTTT; CDR3: CASSPSVNTEAFF
V: TRBV6-2/TRBV6-3; size: .; J: TRBJ1-2; D: TRBD1; DNA: TGTGCCAGCAGTACGGGACAGGGGATTATCGGCTACACCTTC; CDR3: CASSTGQGIIGYTF
V: TRBV19; size: .; J: TRBJ1-2; D: TRBD1; DNA: TGTGCCAGTAGTATGGGACAGGCCCAGACTAACTATGGCTACACCTTC; CDR3: CASSMGQAQTNYGYTF
V: TRBV28; size: .; J: TRBJ2-7; D: TRBD2; DNA: TGTGCCAGCACCCCCCACCCCGGGACTAGCGGGGAGGGGCGCTACGAGCAGTACTTC; CDR3: CASTPHPGTSGEGRYEQYF
V: TRBV3-1/TRBV3-2; size: .; J: TRBJ1-3; D: TRBD1; DNA: TGTGCCAGCAGACAGGGGCTGAACACCATATATTTT; CDR3: CASRQGLNTIYF
V: TRBV2; size: .; J: TRBJ1-2; D: .; DNA: TGTGCCAGCAGACCTCCAGGGGTCTACTATGGCTACACCTTC; CDR3: CASRPPGVYYGYTF
V: TRBV6-1; size: .; J: TRBJ1-4; D: .; DNA: TGTGCCAGCAGTGAAAGGCAGGGCGAAAAACTGTTTTTT; CDR3: CASSERQGEKLFF
V: TRBV12-3/TRBV12-4; size: .; J: TRBJ2-7; D: .; DNA: TGTGCCAGCGGTTCAAACTACGAGCAGTACTTC; CDR3: CASGSNYEQYF
V: TRBV2; size: .; J: TRBJ2-3; D: .; DNA: TGTGCCAGCGGGCCCAATGCAGATACGCAGTATTTT; CDR3: CASGPNADTQYF
V: TRBV28; size: .; J: TRBJ1-2; D: TRBD1; DNA: TGTGCCAGCAGTTTTATTTTGGGCAGGGGGAAGGACTTCTATGGCTACACCTTC; CDR3: CASSFILGRGKDFYGYTF
V: TRBV25-1; size: .; J: TRBJ2-5; D: .; DNA: TGTGCCAGCAGTGAAGTTGGAGAGGAGACCCAGTACTTC; CDR3: CASSEVGEETQYF
V: TRBV3-1/TRBV3-2; size: .; J: TRBJ2-2; D: TRBD2; DNA: TGTGCCAGCATGGGAGGGCTAGGAACCGGGGAGCTGTTTTTT; CDR3: CASMGGLGTGELFF
V: TRBV24-1; size: .; J: TRBJ2-5; D: TRBD2; DNA: TGTGCCACCAGTGATCGGGGGGACTACCGGGAGGAGACCCAGTACTTC; CDR3: CATSDRGDYREETQYF
V: TRBV19; size: .; J: TRBJ2-5; D: TRBD2; DNA: TGTGCCAGTAGTACTCAGCGGGGGGGCCTCTGGCAAGAGACCCAGTACTTC; CDR3: CASSTQRGGLWQETQYF
V: TRBV4-2; size: .; J: TRBJ1-5; D: TRBD1; DNA: TGTGCCAGCAGCCAAGAGGTCCAGGGGGGAATCGGGCCCCAGCATTTT; CDR3: CASSQEVQGGIGPQHF
V: TRBV18; size: .; J: TRBJ1-6; D: .; DNA: TGTGCCAGCTCACCAATAGGGGATAATTCACCCCTCCACTTT; CDR3: CASSPIGDNSPLHF
V: TRBV19; size: .; J: TRBJ1-5; D: TRBD1; DNA: TGTGCCAGTAGCGTGGACAGGGAGGGCAATCAGCCCCAGCATTTT; CDR3: CASSVDREGNQPQHF
V: TRBV3-1/TRBV3-2; size: .; J: TRBJ1-1; D: TRBD1; DNA: TGTGCCAGCAGCCCGGACAGGGGGTGGGACACTGAAGCTTTCTTT; CDR3: CASSPDRGWDTEAFF
V: TRBV2; size: .; J: TRBJ2-4; D: TRBD1; DNA: TGTGCCAGCAGTGAGGAGGCAGGGGGCACCATTCAGTACTTC; CDR3: CASSEEAGGTIQYF
V: TRBV19; size: .; J: TRBJ1-5; D: TRBD1; DNA: TGTGCCAGTAGTGGACAGGGAGGTTTTCAGCCCCAGCATTTT; CDR3: CASSGQGGFQPQHF
V: TRBV5-6; size: .; J: TRBJ2-7; D: TRBD1; DNA: TGTGCCAGCAGCTTTAGGACAGGGGTCGGCGAGCAGTACTTC; CDR3: CASSFRTGVGEQYF
V: TRBV19; size: .; J: TRBJ1-2; D: .; DNA: TGTGCCAGTAGTCCCTACGTTACAGGGCTTGGCTACACCTTC; CDR3: CASSPYVTGLGYTF
V: TRBV7-3; size: .; J: TRBJ2-3; D: .; DNA: TGTGCCAGCAGCTTAGGAAAAGGAGCGTACATGAGCACAGATACGCAGTATTTT; CDR3: CASSLGKGAYMSTDTQYF
V: TRBV2; size: .; J: TRBJ2-7; D: TRBD1; DNA: TGTGCCAGCAGTGGGGGACAGGGGGGCTACGAGCAGTACTTC; CDR3: CASSGGQGGYEQYF
V: TRBV5-1; size: .; J: TRBJ1-1; D: TRBD1; DNA: TGCGCCAGCAGCTTGTTGACAGGGGGCGTGAGGGGAGCTTTCTTT; CDR3: CASSLLTGGVRGAFF
V: TRBV18; size: once; J: TRBJ1-2; D: TRBD1; DNA: TGTGCCAGCTCACCTGACAGGGGGCATGGCTACACCTTC; CDR3: CASSPDRGHGYTF
V: TRBV28; size: once; J: TRBJ1-2; D: .; DNA: TGTGCCAGCAGGACAACGGGGAGGGCAACTAACTATGGCTACACCTTC; CDR3: CASRTTGRATNYGYTF
V: TRBV3-1/TRBV3-2; size: once; J: TRBJ2-1; D: TRBD2; DNA: TGTGCCAGCAGCCGAGTATTAGCGGGGGGGGCCCGAGATGAGCAGTTCTTC; CDR3: CASSRVLAGGARDEQFF
V: TRBV4-1; size: .; J: TRBJ2-1; D: TRBD2; DNA: TGCGCCAGCAGCCAAGAGCGGGGGGGGAGCTCCTACAATGAGCAGTTCTTC; CDR3: CASSQERGGSSYNEQFF
V: TRBV12-3/TRBV12-4; size: .; J: TRBJ1-1; D: .; DNA: TGTGCCAGCAGTTTCCTACAGGGTTGGACTTTCTTT; CDR3: CASSFLQGWTFF
V: TRBV12-3/TRBV12-4; size: .; J: TRBJ2-5; D: TRBD2; DNA: TGTGCCAGCAGCAGCGGGGGGGAGACCCAGTACTTC; CDR3: CASSSGGETQYF
V: TRBV5-1; size: .; J: TRBJ2-3; D: .; DNA: TGCGCCAGCAGCGCCGGCAGGCTCACCTTTGATACGCAGTATTTT; CDR3: CASSAGRLTFDTQYF
V: TRBV9; size: .; J: TRBJ2-2; D: TRBD2; DNA: TGTGCCAGCAGCGTAGGGGTTAGCGGGGAAACCGGGGAGCTGTTTTTT; CDR3: CASSVGVSGETGELFF
V: TRBV5-1; size: .; J: TRBJ1-6; D: .; DNA: TGCGCCAGCAGCCTCCGGGGACTGGATAATTCACCCCTCCACTTT; CDR3: CASSLRGLDNSPLHF
V: TRBV4-1; size: .; J: TRBJ2-3; D: TRBD1; DNA: TGCGCCAGCAGCCAAGCTACAGGGGCCACCACAGATACGCAGTATTTT; CDR3: CASSQATGATTDTQYF
V: TRBV5-6; size: .; J: TRBJ2-7; D: .; DNA: TGTGCCAGCAGCTCGTGGGGCAGCCTCTACGAGCAGTACTTC; CDR3: CASSSWGSLYEQYF
V: TRBV6-1; size: .; J: TRBJ2-7; D: .; DNA: TGTGCCAGCAGTGAAACAAGGGGAAGGCAGTACTTC; CDR3: CASSETRGRQYF
V: TRBV7-3; size: .; J: TRBJ2-5; D: TRBD2; DNA: TGTGCCAGCAGCTTAAGGGGAGGGGCCGGTTGGGAGACCCAGTACTTC; CDR3: CASSLRGGAGWETQYF
V: TRBV24-1; size: once; J: TRBJ1-2; D: .; DNA: TGTGCCACCAGCCAGGGGTATGGCTACACCTTC; CDR3: CATSQGYGYTF
V: TRBV6-5; size: .; J: TRBJ2-3; D: TRBD1; DNA: TGTGCCAGCAGTTCGGGACAGGTGGTCACAGATACGCAGTATTTT; CDR3: CASSSGQVVTDTQYF
V: TRBV15; size: .; J: TRBJ1-2; D: .; DNA: TGTGCCACCAGCAGAGATGGCGGGGGAAACTATGGCTACACCTTC; CDR3: CATSRDGGGNYGYTF
V: TRBV19; size: .; J: TRBJ2-2; D: TRBD1; DNA: TGTGCCAGTAGGCCTCGGACAGGGGGCTACACCGGGGAGCTGTTTTTT; CDR3: CASRPRTGGYTGELFF